This TCR beta chain was found in a study of beta chain features in type 1 diabetes. Overall study results and limits: For type 1 diabetes patients, VDJ junctions showed fewer insertions and more deletions.

cDNA synthesis used the whole RNA isolate, giving expressed TCRB sequences. Libraries were prepared by immunoSEQ multiplex PCR; TCRdb keeps only in-frame clonotypes and omits some of them. The repertoire holds some 160,000 clones, approximately 9% seen once, with less than 3% in the top ten. In its sample, this clone was seen a few times. Its specificity is unknown. V was trimmed by 0 bases and J by 1 base, leaving 6 bases between them. CDR3 length: 15 residues. Germline CDR1 SNHLY, CDR2 FYNNEI. The receptor's source is a woman younger than 30 in good health. The chain uses TRBV2 and TRBJ2-2; D remains ambiguous. The specimen was central memory CD4+ T cells from blood. This CDR3 reads CASSEARGNTGELFF. The DNA for the CDR3 is TGTGCCAGCAGTGAAGCGCGAGGGAACACCGGGGAGCTGTTTTTT.